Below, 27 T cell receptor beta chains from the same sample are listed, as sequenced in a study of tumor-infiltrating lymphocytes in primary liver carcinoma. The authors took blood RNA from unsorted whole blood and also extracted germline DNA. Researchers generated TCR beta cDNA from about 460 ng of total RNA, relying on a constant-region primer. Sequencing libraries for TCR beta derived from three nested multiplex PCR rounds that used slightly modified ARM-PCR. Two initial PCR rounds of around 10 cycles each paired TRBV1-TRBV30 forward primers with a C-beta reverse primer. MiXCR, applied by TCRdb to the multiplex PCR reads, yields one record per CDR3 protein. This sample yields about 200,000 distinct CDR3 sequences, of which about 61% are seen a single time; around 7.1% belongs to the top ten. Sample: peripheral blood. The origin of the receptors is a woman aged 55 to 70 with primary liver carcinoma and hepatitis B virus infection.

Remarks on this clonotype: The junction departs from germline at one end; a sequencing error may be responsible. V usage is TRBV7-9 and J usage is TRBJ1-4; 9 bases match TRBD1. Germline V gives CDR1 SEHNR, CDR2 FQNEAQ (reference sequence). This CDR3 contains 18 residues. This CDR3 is CANSLSAGQGTTKEKLFF. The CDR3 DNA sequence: TGTGCCAACAGCTTATCCGCGGGACAGGGAACAACTAAAGAAAAACTGTTTTTT.

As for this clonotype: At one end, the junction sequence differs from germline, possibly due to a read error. The DNA of the CDR3 is TGTGTCAGCAGCTCCATAGCGGGGACGTGTGAGCAGTTCTTC. This sequence encodes CVSSSIAGTCEQFF. The chain recombines TRBV11-2 with TRBJ2-1; 8 positions agree with TRBD2. Germline loops: CDR1 SGHAT, CDR2 FQNNGV. This CDR3 comprises 14 residues.

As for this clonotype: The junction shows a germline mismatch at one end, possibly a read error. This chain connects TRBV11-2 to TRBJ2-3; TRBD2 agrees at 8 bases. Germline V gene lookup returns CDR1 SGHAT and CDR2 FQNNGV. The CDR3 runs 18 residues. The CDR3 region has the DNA TGTACCAGCAGCACCCCCCTTACCGGGACTAGTCATCCAGATACGCAGTATTTT. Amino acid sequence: CTSSTPLTGTSHPDTQYF. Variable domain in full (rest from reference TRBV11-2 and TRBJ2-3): EAGVAQSPRYKIIEKRQSVAFWCNPISGHATLYWYQQILGQGPKLLIQFQNNGVVDDSQLPKDRFSAERLKGVDSTLKIQPAKLEDSAVYLCTSSTPLTGTSHPDTQYFGPGTRLTVL.

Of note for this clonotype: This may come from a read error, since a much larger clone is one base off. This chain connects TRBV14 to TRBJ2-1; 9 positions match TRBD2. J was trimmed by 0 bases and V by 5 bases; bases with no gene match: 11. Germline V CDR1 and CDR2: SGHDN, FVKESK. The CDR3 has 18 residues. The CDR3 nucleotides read TGTGCCAGCAGCACTCGGGCTAGCGGGATTGACTCCTACAATGAGCAGTTCTTC. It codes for CASSTRASGIDSYNEQFF.

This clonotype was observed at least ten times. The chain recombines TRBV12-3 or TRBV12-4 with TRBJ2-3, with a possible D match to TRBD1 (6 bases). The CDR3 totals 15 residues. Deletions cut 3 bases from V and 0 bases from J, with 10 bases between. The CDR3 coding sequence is TGTGCCAGCAGTTTCCCCAGGGGAAGCACAGATACGCAGTATTTT. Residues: CASSFPRGSTDTQYF.

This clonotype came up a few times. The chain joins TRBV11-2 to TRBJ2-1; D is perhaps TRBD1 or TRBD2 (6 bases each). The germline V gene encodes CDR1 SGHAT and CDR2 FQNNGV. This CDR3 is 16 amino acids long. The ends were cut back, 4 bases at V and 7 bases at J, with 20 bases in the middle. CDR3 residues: CASSSGWGALGNEQFF. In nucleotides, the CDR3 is TGTGCCAGCAGCTCGGGGTGGGGGGCCCTCGGGAATGAGCAGTTCTTC. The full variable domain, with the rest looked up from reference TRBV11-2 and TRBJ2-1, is EAGVAQSPRYKIIEKRQSVAFWCNPISGHATLYWYQQILGQGPKLLIQFQNNGVVDDSQLPKDRFSAERLKGVDSTLKIQPAKLEDSAVYLCASSSGWGALGNEQFFGPGTRLTVL.

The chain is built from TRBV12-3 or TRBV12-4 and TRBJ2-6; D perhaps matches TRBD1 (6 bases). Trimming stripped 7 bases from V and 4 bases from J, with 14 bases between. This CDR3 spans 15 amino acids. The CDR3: CASTSTGSGANVLTF. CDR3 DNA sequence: TGTGCCAGCACCAGTACAGGGTCAGGGGCCAACGTCCTGACTTTC.

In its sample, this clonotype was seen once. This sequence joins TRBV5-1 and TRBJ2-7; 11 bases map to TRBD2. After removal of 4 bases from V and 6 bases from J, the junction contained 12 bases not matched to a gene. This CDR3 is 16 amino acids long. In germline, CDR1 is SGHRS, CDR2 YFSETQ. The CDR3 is CASSHSTSGSVSEQYF. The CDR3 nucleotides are TGCGCCAGCAGCCATTCAACTAGCGGGAGTGTATCCGAGCAGTACTTC.

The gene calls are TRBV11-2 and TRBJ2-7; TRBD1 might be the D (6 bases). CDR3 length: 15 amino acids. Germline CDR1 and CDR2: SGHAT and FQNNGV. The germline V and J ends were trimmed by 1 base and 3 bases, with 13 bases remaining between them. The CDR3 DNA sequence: TGTGCCAGCAGCTTAGCTCCCCGGGACAACTACGAGCAGTACTTC. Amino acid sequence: CASSLAPRDNYEQYF.

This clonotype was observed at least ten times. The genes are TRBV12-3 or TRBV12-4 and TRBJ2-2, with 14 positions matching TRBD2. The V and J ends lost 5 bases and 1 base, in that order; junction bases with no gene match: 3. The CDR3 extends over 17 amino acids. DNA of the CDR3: TGTGCCAGCAGTCCGACTAGCGGGAGGGAGAACACCGGGGAGCTGTTTTTT. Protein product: CASSPTSGRENTGELFF.

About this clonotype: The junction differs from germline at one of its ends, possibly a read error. CDR3 coding DNA: TGTGCCAGCAGCTTAGATGGAAGGAACACTGAAACTTGCTTT. Amino acid sequence: CASSLDGRNTETCF. V gene TRBV11-3 combines with J gene TRBJ1-1; no clear D gene. The CDR3 spans 14 residues. Germline CDR1 SGHNT, CDR2 YENEEA. Filled out from reference TRBV11-3 and TRBJ1-1, the complete variable domain reads EAGVVQSPRYKIIEKKQPVAFWCNPISGHNTLYWYLQNLGQGPELLIRYENEEAVDDSQLPKDRFSAERLKGVDSTLKIQPAELGDSAVYLCASSLDGRNTETCFGQGTRLTVV.

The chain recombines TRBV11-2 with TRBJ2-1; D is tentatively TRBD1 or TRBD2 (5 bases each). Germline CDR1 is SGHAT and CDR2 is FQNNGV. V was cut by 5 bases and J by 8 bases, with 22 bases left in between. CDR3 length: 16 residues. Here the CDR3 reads CASSLLSGPSFYEQFF. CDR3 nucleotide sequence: TGTGCCAGCAGCCTTCTTTCGGGACCCTCCTTCTATGAGCAGTTCTTC.

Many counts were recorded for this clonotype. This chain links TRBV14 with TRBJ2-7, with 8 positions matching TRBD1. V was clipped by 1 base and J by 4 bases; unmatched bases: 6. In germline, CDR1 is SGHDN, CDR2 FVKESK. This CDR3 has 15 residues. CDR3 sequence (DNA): TGTGCCAGCAGCCAAGGAAGCAGGGGGCTTTACGAGCAGTACTTC. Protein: CASSQGSRGLYEQYF.

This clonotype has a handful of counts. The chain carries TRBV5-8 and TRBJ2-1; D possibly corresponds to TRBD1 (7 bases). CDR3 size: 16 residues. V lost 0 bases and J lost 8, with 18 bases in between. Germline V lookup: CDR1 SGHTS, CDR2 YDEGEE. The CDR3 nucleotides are TGTGCCAGCAGCTTGGTCGGTAGGGCCAGGGGGGATGAGCAGTTCTTC. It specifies CASSLVGRARGDEQFF.

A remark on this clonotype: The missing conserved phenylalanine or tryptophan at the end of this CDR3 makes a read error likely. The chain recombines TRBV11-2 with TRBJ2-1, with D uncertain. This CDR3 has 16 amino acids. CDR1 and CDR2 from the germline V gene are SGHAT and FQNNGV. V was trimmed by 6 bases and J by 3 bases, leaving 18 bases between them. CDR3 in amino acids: CASRLRRTLNYNEQFL. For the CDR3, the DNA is TGTGCCAGCAGGTTAAGGAGAACTCTCAACTACAATGAGCAGTTCTTA.

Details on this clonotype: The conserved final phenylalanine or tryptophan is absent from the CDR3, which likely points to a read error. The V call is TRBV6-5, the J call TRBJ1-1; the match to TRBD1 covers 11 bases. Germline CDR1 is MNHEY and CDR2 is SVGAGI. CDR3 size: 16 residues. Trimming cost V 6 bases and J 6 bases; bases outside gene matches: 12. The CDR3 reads CASRTGTGGWGSEAFL. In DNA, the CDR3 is TGTGCCAGCAGGACCGGGACAGGGGGGTGGGGATCTGAAGCTTTCCTT.

CDR3 bases: TGTGCCAGCAGCTTAGATGGGCGGACCAAATACTTC. It yields the protein CASSLDGRTKYF. The genes are TRBV11-2 and TRBJ2-5; D remains ambiguous. The CDR3 sequence is 12 residues long. CDR1 and CDR2 (germline): SGHAT, FQNNGV. V was clipped by 0 bases and J by 14 bases, with 13 bases between them.

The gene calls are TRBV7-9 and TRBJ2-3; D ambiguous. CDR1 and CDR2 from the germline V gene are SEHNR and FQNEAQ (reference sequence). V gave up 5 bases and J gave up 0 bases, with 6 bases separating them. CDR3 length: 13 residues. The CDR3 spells CASSTTSTDTQYF. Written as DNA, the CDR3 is TGTGCCAGCAGCACTACTAGCACAGATACGCAGTATTTT.

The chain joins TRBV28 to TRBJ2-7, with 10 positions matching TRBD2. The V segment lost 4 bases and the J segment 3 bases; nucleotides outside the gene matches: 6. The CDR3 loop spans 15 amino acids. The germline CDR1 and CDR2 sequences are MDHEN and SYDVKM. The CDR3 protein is CASSSWGTSDYEQYF. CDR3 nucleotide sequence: TGTGCCAGCAGTTCATGGGGGACTAGCGACTACGAGCAGTACTTC.

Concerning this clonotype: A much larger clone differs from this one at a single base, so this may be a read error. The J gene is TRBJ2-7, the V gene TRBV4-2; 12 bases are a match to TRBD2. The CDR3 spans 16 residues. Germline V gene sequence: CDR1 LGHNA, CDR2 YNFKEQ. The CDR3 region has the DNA TGTGTCAGCAGCCAGACCCCTAGCGGGAGGGCTGCCGAGCAGTACTTC. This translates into CVSSQTPSGRAAEQYF.

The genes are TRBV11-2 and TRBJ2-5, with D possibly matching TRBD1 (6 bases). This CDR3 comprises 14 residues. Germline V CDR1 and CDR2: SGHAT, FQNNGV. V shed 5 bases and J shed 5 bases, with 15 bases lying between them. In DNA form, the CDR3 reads TGTGCCAGCAGCCCCACAGGGAATAATGAGACCCAGTACTTC. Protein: CASSPTGNNETQYF. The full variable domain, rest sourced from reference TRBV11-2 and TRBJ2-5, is EAGVAQSPRYKIIEKRQSVAFWCNPISGHATLYWYQQILGQGPKLLIQFQNNGVVDDSQLPKDRFSAERLKGVDSTLKIQPAKLEDSAVYLCASSPTGNNETQYFGPGTRLLVL.

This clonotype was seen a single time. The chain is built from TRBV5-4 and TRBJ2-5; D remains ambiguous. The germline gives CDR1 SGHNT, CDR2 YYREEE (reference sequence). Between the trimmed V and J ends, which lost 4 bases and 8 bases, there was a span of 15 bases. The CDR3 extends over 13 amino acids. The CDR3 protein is CASSDTLGDTQYF. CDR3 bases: TGTGCCAGCAGCGATACCTTAGGAGATACCCAGTACTTC.

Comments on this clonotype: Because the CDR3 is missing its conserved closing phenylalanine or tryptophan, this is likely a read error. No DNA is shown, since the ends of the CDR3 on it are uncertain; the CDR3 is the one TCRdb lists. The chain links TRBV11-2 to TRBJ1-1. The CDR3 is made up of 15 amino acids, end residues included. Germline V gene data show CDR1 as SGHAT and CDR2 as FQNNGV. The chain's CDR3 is CASSFGPYGHTEAIL.

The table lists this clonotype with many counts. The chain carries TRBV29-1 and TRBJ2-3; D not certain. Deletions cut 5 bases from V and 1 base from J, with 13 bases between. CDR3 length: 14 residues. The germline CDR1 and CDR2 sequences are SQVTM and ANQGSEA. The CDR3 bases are TGCAGCGTTAATGGTGTGAGCGGCACAGATACGCAGTATTTT. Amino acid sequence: CSVNGVSGTDTQYF.

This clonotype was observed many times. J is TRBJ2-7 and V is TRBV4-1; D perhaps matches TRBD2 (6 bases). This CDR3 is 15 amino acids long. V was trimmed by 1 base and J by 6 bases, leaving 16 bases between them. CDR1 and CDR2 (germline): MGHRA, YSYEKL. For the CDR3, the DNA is TGCGCCAGCAGCCAAGCCCCCGGCGGGACCACCGAGCAGTACTTC. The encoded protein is CASSQAPGGTTEQYF.

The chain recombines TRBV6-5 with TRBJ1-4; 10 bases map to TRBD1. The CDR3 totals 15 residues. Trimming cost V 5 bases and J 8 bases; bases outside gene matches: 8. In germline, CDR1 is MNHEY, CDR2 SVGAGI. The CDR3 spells CASSPPGQGREKLFF. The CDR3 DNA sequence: TGTGCCAGCAGTCCCCCGGGACAGGGGCGCGAAAAACTGTTTTTT.

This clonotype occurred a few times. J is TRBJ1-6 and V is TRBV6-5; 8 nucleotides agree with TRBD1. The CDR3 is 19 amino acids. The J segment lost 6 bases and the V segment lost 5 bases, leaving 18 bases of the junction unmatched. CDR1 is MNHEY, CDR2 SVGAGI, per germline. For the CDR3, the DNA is TGTGCCAGCAGTATACTTTTATCTGGCCGGACAGGGATTAATTCACCCCTCCACTTT. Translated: CASSILLSGRTGINSPLHF.